These T cell receptor beta chains were read from a single sample in a study of T cell responses to AZD1222 COVID-19 vaccine. The method was immunoSEQ multiplex PCR; TCRdb's version includes in-frame clones alone and lacks a portion of them. The table has about 100,000 clones, around 84% seen once. Sample: peripheral blood, taken on day 0 of AZD1222 vaccination. The receptors derive from an adult in good health. The CDR3 runs from the conserved cysteine through the conserved F or W.

v_call: TRBV19
cdr3_aa: CASSIGDRNQPQHF

v_call: TRBV19
cdr3_aa: CASSQRGTLSSYEQYF

v_call: TRBV11-2
cdr3_aa: CASSLSTASGNTIYF

v_call: TRBV3-1/TRBV3-2
cdr3_aa: CASSQREKTSGANVLTF

v_call: TRBV5-1
cdr3_aa: CASKTGTGASPLHF

v_call: TRBV6-5
cdr3_aa: CATKGDGPKGNTIYF

v_call: TRBV4-2
cdr3_aa: CASSQEVKGWSPLHF

v_call: TRBV19
cdr3_aa: CASSTTGQEIAKNIQYF

v_call: TRBV21-1
cdr3_aa: CASSARASGGRNIQYF

v_call: TRBV5-1
cdr3_aa: CASSLSGVPNEQFF

v_call: TRBV6-6
cdr3_aa: CASSPGQPSSYNSPLHF

v_call: TRBV4-2
cdr3_aa: CASSQEEAGLNTF

v_call: TRBV6-6
cdr3_aa: CASSYRGGRSYYGYTF

v_call: TRBV5-1
cdr3_aa: CASSLDRVDEKLFF

v_call: TRBV30
cdr3_aa: CANRGAGSPNEQFF

v_call: TRBV10-3
cdr3_aa: CAISKDNEQFF

v_call: TRBV5-6
cdr3_aa: CASKGSYEQYF

v_call: TRBV19
cdr3_aa: CASRGTPTGGAGELFF

v_call: TRBV18
cdr3_aa: CASSPGGEKLFF

v_call: TRBV18
cdr3_aa: CASSRPGQGANEQFF

v_call: TRBV7-9
cdr3_aa: CASSPGTGSYEQYF

v_call: TRBV7-3
cdr3_aa: CASSAKPGGAGNTIYF

v_call: TRBV20-1
cdr3_aa: CSASDSYEQYF

v_call: TRBV5-4
cdr3_aa: CASSWGQGANNEQFF

v_call: TRBV6-5
cdr3_aa: CASRGTGLVTEAFF

v_call: TRBV6-1
cdr3_aa: CASSVIAGGPLDQETQYF

v_call: TRBV11-2
cdr3_aa: CASSTRDPRETSTDTQYF

v_call: TRBV30
cdr3_aa: CAWSTRTVNMNTEAFF